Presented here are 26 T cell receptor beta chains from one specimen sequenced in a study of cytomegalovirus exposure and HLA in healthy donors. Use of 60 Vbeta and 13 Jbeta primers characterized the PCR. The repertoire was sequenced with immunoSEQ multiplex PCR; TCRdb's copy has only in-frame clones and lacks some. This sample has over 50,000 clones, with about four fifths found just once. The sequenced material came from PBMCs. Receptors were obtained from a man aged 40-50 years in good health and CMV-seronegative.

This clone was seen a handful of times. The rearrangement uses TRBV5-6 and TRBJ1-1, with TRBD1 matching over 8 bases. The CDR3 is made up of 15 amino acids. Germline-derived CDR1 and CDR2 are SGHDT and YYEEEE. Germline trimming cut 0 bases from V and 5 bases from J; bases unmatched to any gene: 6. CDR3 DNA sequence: TGTGCCAGCAGCTTGGTTGTCAGGGGGCCAACTGAAGCTTTCTTT. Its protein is CASSLVVRGPTEAFF.

CDR3 residues: CASSEEGAGFNQPQHF. In DNA form, the CDR3 reads TGTGCCAGCAGTGAGGAGGGGGCCGGTTTCAATCAGCCCCAGCATTTT. The V call is TRBV2, the J call TRBJ1-5; TRBD1 agrees at 7 bases. This CDR3 comprises 16 residues. Germline V gene sequence: CDR1 SNHLY, CDR2 FYNNEI. V shed 3 bases and J 3 bases; nucleotides not matched to a gene: 8.

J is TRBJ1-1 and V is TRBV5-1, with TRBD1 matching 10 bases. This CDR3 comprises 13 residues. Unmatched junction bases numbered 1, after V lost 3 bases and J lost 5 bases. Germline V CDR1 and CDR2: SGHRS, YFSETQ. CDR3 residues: CASSSGQGTEAFF. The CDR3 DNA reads TGCGCCAGCAGCTCGGGACAGGGGACTGAAGCTTTCTTT.

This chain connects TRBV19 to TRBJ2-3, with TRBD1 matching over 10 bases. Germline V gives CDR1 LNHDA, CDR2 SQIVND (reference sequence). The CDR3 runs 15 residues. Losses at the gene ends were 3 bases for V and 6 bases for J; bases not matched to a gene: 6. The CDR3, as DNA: TGTGCCAGTAGTATGAGGGACAGGGGAATCGATACGCAGTATTTT. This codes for CASSMRDRGIDTQYF. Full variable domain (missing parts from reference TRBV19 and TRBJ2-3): DGGITQSPKYLFRKEGQNVTLSCEQNLNHDAMYWYRQDPGQGLRLIYYSQIVNDFQKGDIAEGYSVSREKKESFPLTVTSAQKNPTAFYLCASSMRDRGIDTQYFGPGTRLTVL.

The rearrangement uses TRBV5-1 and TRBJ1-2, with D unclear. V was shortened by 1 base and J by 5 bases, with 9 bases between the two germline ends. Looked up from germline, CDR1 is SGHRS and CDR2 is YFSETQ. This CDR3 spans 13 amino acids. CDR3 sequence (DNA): TGCGCCAGCAGCTTGAGATCAGCGTATGGCTACACCTTC. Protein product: CASSLRSAYGYTF.

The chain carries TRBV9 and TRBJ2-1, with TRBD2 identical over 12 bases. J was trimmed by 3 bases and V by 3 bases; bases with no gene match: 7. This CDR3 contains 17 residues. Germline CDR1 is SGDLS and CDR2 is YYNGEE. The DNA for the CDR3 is TGTGCCAGCAGCGACTCTAGCGGGGGGGCGTTCTACAATGAGCAGTTCTTC. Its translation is CASSDSSGGAFYNEQFF.

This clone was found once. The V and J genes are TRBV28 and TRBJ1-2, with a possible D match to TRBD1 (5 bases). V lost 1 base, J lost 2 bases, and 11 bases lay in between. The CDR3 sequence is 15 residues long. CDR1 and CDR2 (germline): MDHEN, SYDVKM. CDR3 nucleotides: TGTGCCAGCAGTTTATCGGCCAGGGCCAACTATGGCTACACCTTC. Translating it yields CASSLSARANYGYTF.

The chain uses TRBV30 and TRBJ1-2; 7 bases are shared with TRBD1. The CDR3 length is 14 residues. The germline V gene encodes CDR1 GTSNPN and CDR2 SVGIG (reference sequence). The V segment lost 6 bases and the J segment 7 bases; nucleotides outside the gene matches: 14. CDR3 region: CACGRPSTGLGYTF. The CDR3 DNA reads TGTGCCTGCGGGCGTCCCTCGACAGGGCTTGGCTACACCTTC.

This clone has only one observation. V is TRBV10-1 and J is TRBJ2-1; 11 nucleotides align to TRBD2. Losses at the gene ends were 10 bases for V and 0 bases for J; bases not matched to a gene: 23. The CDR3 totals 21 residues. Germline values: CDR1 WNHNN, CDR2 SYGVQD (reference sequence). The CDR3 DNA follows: TGCGCCAACGCAAGAGTGGCTAGCGGGGGGAAATACCTCAGCTCCTACAATGAGCAGTTCTTC. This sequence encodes CANARVASGGKYLSSYNEQFF.

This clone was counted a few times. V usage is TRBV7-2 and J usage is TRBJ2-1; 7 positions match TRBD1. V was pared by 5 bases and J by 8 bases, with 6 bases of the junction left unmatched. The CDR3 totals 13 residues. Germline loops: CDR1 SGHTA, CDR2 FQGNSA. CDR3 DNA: TGTGCCAGCAGCCGAGACAGGGAACATGAGCAGTTCTTC. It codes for CASSRDREHEQFF. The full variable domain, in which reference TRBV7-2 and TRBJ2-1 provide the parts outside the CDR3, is GAGVSQSPSNKVTEKGKDVELRCDPISGHTALYWYRQSLGQGLEFLIYFQGNSAPDKSGLPSDRFSAERTGGSVSTLTIQRTQQEDSAVYLCASSRDREHEQFFGPGTRLTVL.

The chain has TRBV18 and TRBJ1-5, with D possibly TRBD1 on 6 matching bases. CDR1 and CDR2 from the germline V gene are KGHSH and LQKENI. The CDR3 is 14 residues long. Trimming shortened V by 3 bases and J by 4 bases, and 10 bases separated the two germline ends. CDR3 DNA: TGTGCCAGCTCACCGGCGCAGGGGAATCAGCCCCAGCATTTT. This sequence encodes CASSPAQGNQPQHF.

CDR3 in amino acids: CAWNYPQGHTEAFF. In nucleotides, the CDR3 is TGTGCCTGGAATTATCCCCAGGGGCACACTGAAGCTTTCTTT. The gene calls are TRBV30 and TRBJ1-1, with a weak D call TRBD1 (6 bases). The CDR3 extends over 14 amino acids. The germline V and J ends were trimmed by 4 bases and 3 bases, with 15 bases remaining between them. The V gene's germline CDR1 is GTSNPN and CDR2 SVGIG (reference sequence). Filled out from reference TRBV30 and TRBJ1-1, the complete variable domain reads SQTIHQWPATLVQPVGSPLSLECTVEGTSNPNLYWYRQAAGRGLQLLFYSVGIGQISSEVPQNLSASRPQDRQFILSSKKLLLSDSGFYLCAWNYPQGHTEAFFGQGTRLTVV.

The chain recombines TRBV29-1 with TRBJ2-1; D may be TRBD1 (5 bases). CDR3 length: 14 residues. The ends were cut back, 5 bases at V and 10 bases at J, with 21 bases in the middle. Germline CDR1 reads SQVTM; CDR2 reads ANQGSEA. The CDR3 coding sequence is TGCAGCGTTTGCGACACACCAGGGTTGGCCGAGCAGTTCTTC. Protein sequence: CSVCDTPGLAEQFF.

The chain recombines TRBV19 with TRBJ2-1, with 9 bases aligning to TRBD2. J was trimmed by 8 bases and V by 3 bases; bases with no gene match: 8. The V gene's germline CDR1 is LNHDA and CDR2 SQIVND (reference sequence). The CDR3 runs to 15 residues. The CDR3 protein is CASSIGTSSLHEQFF. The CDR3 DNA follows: TGTGCCAGTAGTATTGGGACTAGCTCTCTCCATGAGCAGTTCTTC. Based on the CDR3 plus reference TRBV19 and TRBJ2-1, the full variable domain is DGGITQSPKYLFRKEGQNVTLSCEQNLNHDAMYWYRQDPGQGLRLIYYSQIVNDFQKGDIAEGYSVSREKKESFPLTVTSAQKNPTAFYLCASSIGTSSLHEQFFGPGTRLTVL.

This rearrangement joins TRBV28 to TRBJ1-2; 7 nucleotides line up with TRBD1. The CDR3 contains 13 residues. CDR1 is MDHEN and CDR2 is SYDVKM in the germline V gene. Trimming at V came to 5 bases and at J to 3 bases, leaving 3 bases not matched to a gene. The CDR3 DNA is TGTGCCAGCAGTAAGGGGGCCTACTATGGCTACACCTTC. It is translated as CASSKGAYYGYTF.

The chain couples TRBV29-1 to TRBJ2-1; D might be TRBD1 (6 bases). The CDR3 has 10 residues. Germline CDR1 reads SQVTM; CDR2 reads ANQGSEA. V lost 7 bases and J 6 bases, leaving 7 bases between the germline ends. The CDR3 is CSAQGNEQFF. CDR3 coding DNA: TGCAGCGCACAGGGCAATGAGCAGTTCTTC.

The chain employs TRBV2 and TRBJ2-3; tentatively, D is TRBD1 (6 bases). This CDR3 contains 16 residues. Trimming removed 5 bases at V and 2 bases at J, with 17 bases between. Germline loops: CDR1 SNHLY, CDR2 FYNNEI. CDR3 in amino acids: CASSFTGTPVTDTQYF. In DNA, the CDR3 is TGTGCCAGCAGTTTCACCGGGACACCCGTCACAGATACGCAGTATTTT.

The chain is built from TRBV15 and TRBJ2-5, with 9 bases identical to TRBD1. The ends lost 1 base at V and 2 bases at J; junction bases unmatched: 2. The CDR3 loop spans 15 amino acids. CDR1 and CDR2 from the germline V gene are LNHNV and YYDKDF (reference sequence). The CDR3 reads CATSRAGTGQETQYF. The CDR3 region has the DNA TGTGCCACCAGCAGAGCCGGGACAGGGCAAGAGACCCAGTACTTC.

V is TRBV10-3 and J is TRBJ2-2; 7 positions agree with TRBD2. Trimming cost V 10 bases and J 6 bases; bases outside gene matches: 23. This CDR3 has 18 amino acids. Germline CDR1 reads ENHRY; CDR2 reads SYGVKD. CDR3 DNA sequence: TGTGCCAGCGCGCCCGATAGCGGGTCCGGGGTCGTACCCGGGGAGCTGTTTTTT. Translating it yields CASAPDSGSGVVPGELFF.

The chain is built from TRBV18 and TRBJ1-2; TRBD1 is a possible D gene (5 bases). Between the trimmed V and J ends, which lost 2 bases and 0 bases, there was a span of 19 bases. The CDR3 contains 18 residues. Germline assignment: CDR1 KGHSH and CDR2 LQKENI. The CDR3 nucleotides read TGTGCCAGCTCACCAAGTGGCTCGGACCTCAGGGCTAACTATGGCTACACCTTC. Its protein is CASSPSGSDLRANYGYTF.

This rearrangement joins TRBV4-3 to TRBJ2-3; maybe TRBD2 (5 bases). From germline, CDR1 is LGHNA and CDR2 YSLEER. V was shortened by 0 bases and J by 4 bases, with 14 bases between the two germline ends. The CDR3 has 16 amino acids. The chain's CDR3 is CASSQETPAAPDTQYF. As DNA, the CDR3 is TGCGCCAGCAGCCAAGAAACTCCAGCGGCCCCAGATACGCAGTATTTT.

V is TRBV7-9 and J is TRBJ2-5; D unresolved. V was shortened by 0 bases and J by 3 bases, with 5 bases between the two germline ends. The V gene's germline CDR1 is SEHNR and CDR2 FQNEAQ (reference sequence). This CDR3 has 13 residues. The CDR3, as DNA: TGTGCCAGCAGCTTAGCGCAGAAAGAGACCCAGTACTTC. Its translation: CASSLAQKETQYF.

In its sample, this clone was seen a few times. CDR3 bases: TGCGCCAGCAGCCAAGCCCATATGGGGTCTCGGGGAAGGACTGAAGCTTTCTTT. The encoded protein is CASSQAHMGSRGRTEAFF. The J gene is TRBJ1-1, the V gene TRBV4-1; the D is unclear. V was cut by 1 base and J by 5 bases, with 23 bases left in between. CDR1 is MGHRA and CDR2 is YSYEKL in the germline V gene. The CDR3 is 18 amino acids.

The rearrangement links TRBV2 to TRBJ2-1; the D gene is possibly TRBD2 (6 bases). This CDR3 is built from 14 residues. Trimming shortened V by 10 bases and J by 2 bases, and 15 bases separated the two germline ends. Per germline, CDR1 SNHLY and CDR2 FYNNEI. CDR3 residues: CATKGLKTYNEQFF. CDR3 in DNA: TGTGCCACCAAAGGACTAAAGACCTACAATGAGCAGTTCTTC.

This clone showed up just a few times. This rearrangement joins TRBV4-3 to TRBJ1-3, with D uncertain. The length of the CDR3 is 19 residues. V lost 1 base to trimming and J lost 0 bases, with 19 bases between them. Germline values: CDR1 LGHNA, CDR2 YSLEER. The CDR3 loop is CASSQVLVANAFSGNTIYF. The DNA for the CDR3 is TGCGCCAGCAGCCAAGTATTAGTAGCAAACGCTTTCTCTGGAAACACCATATATTTT.

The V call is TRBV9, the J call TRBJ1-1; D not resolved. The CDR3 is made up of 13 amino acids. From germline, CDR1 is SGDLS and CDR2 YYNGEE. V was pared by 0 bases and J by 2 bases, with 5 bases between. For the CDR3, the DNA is TGTGCCAGCAGCGTAGCACTTAACACTGAAGCTTTCTTT. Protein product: CASSVALNTEAFF.